The entry below gives a single TCR beta chain sequence along with its context. The sample comes from a study of CD8 T cells in Susac syndrome. RNA amounts of 0.5 to 1 ug underwent reverse transcription with random hexamers. The amplification used immunoSEQ multiplex PCR on TCR beta CDR3; it spanned 54 Vbeta and 13 Jbeta. Each CDR3 protein is one row after TCRdb ran MiXCR on the immunoSEQ multiplex PCR reads. The data show some 63,000 distinct CDR3 sequences, 85% to 95% seen once. After removal of 4 bases from V and 7 bases from J, the junction contained 11 bases not matched to a gene. CDR3 size: 15 residues. Looked up from germline, CDR1 is DFQATT and CDR2 is SNEGSKA (reference sequence).

Input material: CD8+ T cells from PBMCs. The clonotype originates from a human donor with multiple sclerosis. The chain uses TRBV20-1 and TRBJ2-7; 12 nucleotides agree with TRBD2. CDR3 nucleotides: TGCAGTGCTATACTAGCGGGAGGCCCAGTCGGGGAGCAGTACTTC. This sequence encodes CSAILAGGPVGEQYF.